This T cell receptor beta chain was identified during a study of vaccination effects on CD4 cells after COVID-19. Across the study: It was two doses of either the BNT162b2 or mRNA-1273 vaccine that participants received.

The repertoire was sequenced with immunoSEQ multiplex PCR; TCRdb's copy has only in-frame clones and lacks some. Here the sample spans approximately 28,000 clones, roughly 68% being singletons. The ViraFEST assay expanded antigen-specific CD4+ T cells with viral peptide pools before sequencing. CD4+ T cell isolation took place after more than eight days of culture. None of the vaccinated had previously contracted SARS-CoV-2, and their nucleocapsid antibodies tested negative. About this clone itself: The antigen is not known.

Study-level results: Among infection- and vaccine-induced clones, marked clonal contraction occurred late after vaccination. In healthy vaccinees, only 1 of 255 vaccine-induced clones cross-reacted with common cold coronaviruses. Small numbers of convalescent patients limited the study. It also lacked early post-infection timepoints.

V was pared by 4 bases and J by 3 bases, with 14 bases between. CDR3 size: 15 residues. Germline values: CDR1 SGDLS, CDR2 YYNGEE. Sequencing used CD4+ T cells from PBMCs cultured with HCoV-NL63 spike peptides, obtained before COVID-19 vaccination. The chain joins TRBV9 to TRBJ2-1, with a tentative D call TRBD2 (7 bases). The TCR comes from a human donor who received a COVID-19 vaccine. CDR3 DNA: TGTGCCAGCAGCTCCCTAGGGGGGGACTACAATGAGCAGTTCTTC. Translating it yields CASSSLGGDYNEQFF.